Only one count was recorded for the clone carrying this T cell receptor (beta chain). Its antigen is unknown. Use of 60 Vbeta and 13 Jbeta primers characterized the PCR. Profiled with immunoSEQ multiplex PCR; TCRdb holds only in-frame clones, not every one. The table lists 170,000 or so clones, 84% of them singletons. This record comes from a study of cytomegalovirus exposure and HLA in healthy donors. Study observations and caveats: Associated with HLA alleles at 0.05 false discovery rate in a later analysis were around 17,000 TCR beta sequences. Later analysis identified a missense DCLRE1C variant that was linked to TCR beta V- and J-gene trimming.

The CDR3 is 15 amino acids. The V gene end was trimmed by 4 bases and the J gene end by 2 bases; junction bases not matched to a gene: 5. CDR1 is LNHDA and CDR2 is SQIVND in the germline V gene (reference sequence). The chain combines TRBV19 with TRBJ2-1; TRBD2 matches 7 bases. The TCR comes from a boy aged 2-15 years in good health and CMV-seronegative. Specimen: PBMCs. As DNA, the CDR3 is TGTGCCAGTAGTAGCGGGAGAACCCCCTACAATGAGCAGTTCTTC. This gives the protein CASSSGRTPYNEQFF.